The rows below give T cell receptor beta chains drawn from one sample of a study of Tregs in tolerant kidney transplant recipients. Libraries were prepared by immunoSEQ multiplex PCR; TCRdb keeps only in-frame clonotypes and omits some of them. The table shows roughly 250,000 clones, with approximately 84% occurring only once. Sequencing input: CD4+ T cells from blood. These receptors all stem from a human donor in good health. Both conserved end residues are part of each CDR3. Fields, in order: clone size, V gene, J gene, D gene, CDR3 DNA, CDR3 protein. A D gene is named only where the DNA matches it firmly. Some rows have no size entry. The others give once, few or many, or a class for an expanded clone.

>NA|TRBV30|TRBJ1-5|NA
TGTGCCTGGAGTGTGGGGCAGATCAATCAGCCCCAGCATTTT
CAWSVGQINQPQHF
>NA|TRBV10-3|TRBJ2-3|NA
TGTGCCATCAGTGAAGGACACATTACTAGCACAGATACGCAGTATTTT
CAISEGHITSTDTQYF
>NA|TRBV7-8|TRBJ1-1|NA
TGTGCCAGCAGCTTAGCCCTTAACACTGAAGCTTTCTTT
CASSLALNTEAFF
>NA|TRBV25-1|TRBJ1-1|NA
TGTGCCAGCAGCCCCCCCGGGGATGGTAGAGCTTTCTTT
CASSPPGDGRAFF
>once|TRBV6-6|TRBJ1-2|NA
TGTGCCAGCAGCCCTAGGGCAGGAGGGCATAACTATGGCTACACCTTC
CASSPRAGGHNYGYTF
>NA|TRBV19|TRBJ2-5|NA
TGTGCCAGTAGTATTTGGGGTCAGGGAGGGACCCAGTACTTC
CASSIWGQGGTQYF
>once|TRBV5-1|TRBJ2-7|TRBD2
TGCGCCAGCAGCCGGAGGTCTAGCGGGGATAGCTCCTACGAGCAGTACTTC
CASSRRSSGDSSYEQYF
>NA|TRBV28|TRBJ2-4|NA
TGTGCCAGCAGTTTGGCAAGGGGGGACCGGGACATTCAGTACTTC
CASSLARGDRDIQYF
>NA|TRBV2|TRBJ2-6|NA
TGTGCCAGCACCTACAGGGCCCCCAGCTCTGGGGCCAACGTCCTGACTTTC
CASTYRAPSSGANVLTF
>once|TRBV5-5|TRBJ1-5|NA
TGTGCCAGCAGCTTGGTGCCTCAGGATCAGCCCCAGCATTTT
CASSLVPQDQPQHF